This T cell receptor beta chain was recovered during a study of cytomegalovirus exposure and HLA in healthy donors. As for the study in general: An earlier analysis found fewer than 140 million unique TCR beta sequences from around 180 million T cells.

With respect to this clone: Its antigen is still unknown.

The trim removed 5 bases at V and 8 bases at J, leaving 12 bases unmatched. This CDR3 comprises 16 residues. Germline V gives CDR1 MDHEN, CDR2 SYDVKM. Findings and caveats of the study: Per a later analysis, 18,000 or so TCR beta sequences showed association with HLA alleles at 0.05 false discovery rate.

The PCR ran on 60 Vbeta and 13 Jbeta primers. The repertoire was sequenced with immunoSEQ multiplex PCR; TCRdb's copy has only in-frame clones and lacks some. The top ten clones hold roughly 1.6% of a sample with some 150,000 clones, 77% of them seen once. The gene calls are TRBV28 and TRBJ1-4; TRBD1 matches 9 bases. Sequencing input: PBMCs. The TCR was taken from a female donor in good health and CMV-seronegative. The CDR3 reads CASSVPGQGGMEKLFF. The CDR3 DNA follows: TGTGCCAGCAGTGTCCCGGGACAGGGCGGGATGGAAAAACTGTTTTTT.